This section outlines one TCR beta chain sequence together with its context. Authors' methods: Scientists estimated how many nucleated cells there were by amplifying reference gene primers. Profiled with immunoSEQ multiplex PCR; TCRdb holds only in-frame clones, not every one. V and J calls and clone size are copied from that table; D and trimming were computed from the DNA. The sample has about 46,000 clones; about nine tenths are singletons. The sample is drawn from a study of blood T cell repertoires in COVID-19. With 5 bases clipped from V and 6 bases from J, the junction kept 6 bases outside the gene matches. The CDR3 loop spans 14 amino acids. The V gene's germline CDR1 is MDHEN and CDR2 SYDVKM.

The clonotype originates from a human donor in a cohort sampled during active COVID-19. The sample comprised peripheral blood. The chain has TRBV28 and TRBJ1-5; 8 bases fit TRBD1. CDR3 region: CASSTPGGGQPQHF. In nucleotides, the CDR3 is TGTGCCAGCAGTACTCCAGGGGGCGGTCAGCCCCAGCATTTT.